Listed below are T cell receptor beta chains from one sample, sequenced in a study of T cell responses to AZD1222 COVID-19 vaccine. Profiled with immunoSEQ multiplex PCR; TCRdb holds only in-frame clones, not every one. The sample has about 97,000 clones; 85% to 90% are singletons. Sequenced here: peripheral blood, sampled on day 0 of AZD1222 vaccination. All receptors come from an adult in good health. Both conserved end residues are part of each CDR3. The D gene is left open where the match is weak. Part of the rows lack a size; the others show once, few, many or a class for expanded clones.

clone size	V gene	J gene	D gene	CDR3 length	CDR3 protein	CDR3 DNA
-	TRBV6-1	TRBJ1-2	TRBD1	17	CASSEAEDRGYYYGYTF	TGTGCCAGCAGTGAAGCGGAAGACAGGGGATACTACTATGGCTACACCTTC
-	TRBV19	TRBJ2-1	TRBD2	16	CASSKRGLAGGVEQFF	TGTGCCAGTAGTAAACGGGGACTAGCGGGAGGGGTTGAGCAGTTCTTC
-	TRBV20-1	TRBJ1-1	-	11	CRLGGQGEAFF	TGCAGACTGGGGGGGCAGGGTGAAGCTTTCTTT
-	TRBV5-1	TRBJ2-1	TRBD1	14	CASSSGTGYNEQFF	TGCGCCAGCAGCTCCGGGACAGGCTACAATGAGCAGTTCTTC
-	TRBV7-3	TRBJ2-4	TRBD2	14	CASSSAESGGIQYF	TGTGCCAGCAGCTCCGCGGAGAGCGGGGGCATTCAGTACTTC
-	TRBV7-9	TRBJ2-5	-	14	CASSLGTLQETQYF	TGTGCCAGCAGCTTAGGTACCCTACAAGAGACCCAGTACTTC
-	TRBV11-2	TRBJ2-3	-	12	CASIGASDTQYF	TGTGCCAGCATCGGGGCATCAGATACGCAGTATTTT
-	TRBV11-3	TRBJ2-3	-	16	CASSLGGATSTDTQYF	TGTGCCAGCAGCTTAGGGGGAGCGACTAGCACAGATACGCAGTATTTT
-	TRBV7-8	TRBJ2-7	TRBD2	19	CASRPRLAGTSHTTYEQYF	TGTGCCAGCAGGCCACGACTAGCGGGGACGTCACATACCACCTACGAGCAGTACTTC
-	TRBV9	TRBJ2-2	-	15	CASRVGGQNTGELFF	TGTGCCAGCAGAGTGGGGGGACAAAACACCGGGGAGCTGTTTTTT
few	TRBV6-5	TRBJ1-2	-	16	CASSYGAPGHNYGYTF	TGTGCCAGCAGTTACGGGGCCCCGGGACACAACTATGGCTACACCTTC
-	TRBV5-1	TRBJ2-5	-	16	CASSLGIQGTQETQYF	TGCGCCAGCAGCTTGGGGATCCAGGGAACTCAAGAGACCCAGTACTTC
-	TRBV7-3	TRBJ2-1	-	14	CASSFGRTGSEQFF	TGTGCCAGCAGCTTTGGCCGGACGGGGAGTGAGCAGTTCTTC
-	TRBV2	TRBJ1-2	TRBD1	12	CASRDDRAGYTF	TGTGCCAGCAGAGACGACAGGGCTGGCTACACCTTC
-	TRBV6-2/TRBV6-3	TRBJ2-1	TRBD2	17	CASSYSPAGGSNNEQFF	TGTGCCAGCAGTTACTCCCCGGCGGGGGGGTCCAACAATGAGCAGTTCTTC
-	TRBV5-5	TRBJ2-2	-	12	CASSRGSGELFF	TGTGCCAGCAGCCGGGGGTCCGGGGAGCTGTTTTTT
few	TRBV5-1	TRBJ1-1	TRBD1	14	CASSLQGGQTEAFF	TGCGCCAGCAGCTTACAGGGGGGGCAAACTGAAGCTTTCTTT
-	TRBV2	TRBJ1-2	-	12	CASRGRDYGYTF	TGTGCCAGCAGGGGTCGGGACTATGGCTACACCTTC
-	TRBV6-2/TRBV6-3	TRBJ1-6	-	14	CASSYGRPAAPLHF	TGTGCCAGCAGTTACGGGCGGCCAGCGGCACCCCTCCACTTT
once	TRBV6-2/TRBV6-3	TRBJ1-5	-	16	CASSNSQGSGNQPQHF	TGTGCCAGCAGCAATAGTCAGGGGTCGGGCAATCAGCCCCAGCATTTT
-	TRBV7-2	TRBJ2-5	TRBD2	17	CASSFSGGAGSGETQYF	TGTGCCAGCAGCTTTAGCGGGGGGGCCGGTTCAGGAGAGACCCAGTACTTC
-	TRBV6-5	TRBJ1-6	TRBD1	14	CASRYQGAGSPLHF	TGTGCCAGCAGATACCAGGGGGCCGGTTCACCCCTCCACTTT
-	TRBV7-8	TRBJ2-5	-	11	CASSGGETQYF	TGTGCCAGCAGCGGAGGGGAGACCCAGTACTTC
-	TRBV6-2/TRBV6-3	TRBJ2-5	-	13	CASSVPSKETQYF	TGTGCCAGCAGCGTTCCTAGCAAAGAGACCCAGTACTTC
-	TRBV4-2	TRBJ2-5	-	16	CASSQKPQGLGETQYF	TGTGCCAGCAGCCAGAAGCCCCAAGGGTTGGGAGAGACCCAGTACTTC
-	TRBV6-1	TRBJ1-2	-	16	CASSEFVAGASYGYTF	TGTGCCAGCAGTGAATTTGTGGCAGGGGCTAGCTATGGCTACACCTTC
once	TRBV18	TRBJ1-4	-	13	CASSLQGDEKLFF	TGTGCCAGCTCACTACAGGGTGATGAAAAACTGTTTTTT